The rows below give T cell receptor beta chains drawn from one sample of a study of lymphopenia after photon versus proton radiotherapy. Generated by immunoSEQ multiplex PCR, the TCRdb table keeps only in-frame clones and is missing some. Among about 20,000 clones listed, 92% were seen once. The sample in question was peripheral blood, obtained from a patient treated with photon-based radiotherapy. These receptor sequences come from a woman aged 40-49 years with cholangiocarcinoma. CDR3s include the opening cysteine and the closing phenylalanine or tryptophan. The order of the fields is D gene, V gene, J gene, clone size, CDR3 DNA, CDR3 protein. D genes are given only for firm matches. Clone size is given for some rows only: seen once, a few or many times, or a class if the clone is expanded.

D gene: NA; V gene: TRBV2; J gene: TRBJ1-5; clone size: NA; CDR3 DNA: TGTGCCAGCGGCAATCAGCCCCAGCATTTT; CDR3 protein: CASGNQPQHF
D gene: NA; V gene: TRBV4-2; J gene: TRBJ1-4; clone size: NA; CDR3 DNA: TGTGCCAGCAGCCTCTCCAGGATTTTAACAACTAATGAAAAACTGTTTTTT; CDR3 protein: CASSLSRILTTNEKLFF
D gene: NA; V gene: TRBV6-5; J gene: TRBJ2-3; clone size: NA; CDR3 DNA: TGTGCCAGCAGTTACGGGGGGGCAGTCGGCACAGATACGCAGTATTTT; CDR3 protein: CASSYGGAVGTDTQYF
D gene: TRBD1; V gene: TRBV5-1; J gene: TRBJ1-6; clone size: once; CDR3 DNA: TGCGCCAGCAGCAATGGCGCGGACAGGGTCTCACCCCTCCACTTT; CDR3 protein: CASSNGADRVSPLHF
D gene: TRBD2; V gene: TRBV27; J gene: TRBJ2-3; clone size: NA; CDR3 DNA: TGTGCCAGCAACAAAGGACTAGCGGGTTTACATACGCAGTATTTT; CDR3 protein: CASNKGLAGLHTQYF
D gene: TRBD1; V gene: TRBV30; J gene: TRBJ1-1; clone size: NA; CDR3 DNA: TGTGCCTGGCGGTTGGGAGACAGGGGTGCTTTCTTT; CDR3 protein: CAWRLGDRGAFF
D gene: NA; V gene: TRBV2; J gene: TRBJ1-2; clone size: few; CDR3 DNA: TGTGCCAGCAGTGCCGGGGATGGCTACACCTTC; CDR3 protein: CASSAGDGYTF
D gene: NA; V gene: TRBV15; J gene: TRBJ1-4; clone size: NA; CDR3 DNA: TGTGCCACCAGCGGTACCAGGGGAACTAATGAAAAACTGTTTTTT; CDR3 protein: CATSGTRGTNEKLFF
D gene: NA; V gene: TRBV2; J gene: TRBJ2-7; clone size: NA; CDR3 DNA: TGTGCCAGCAGGGTGACCTACGAGCAGTACTTC; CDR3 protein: CASRVTYEQYF
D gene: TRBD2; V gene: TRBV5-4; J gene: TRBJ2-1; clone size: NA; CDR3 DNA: TGTGCCAGCAGCTTGGAACTAGCGGGAGGGCAGGATGAGCAGTTCTTC; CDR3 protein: CASSLELAGGQDEQFF
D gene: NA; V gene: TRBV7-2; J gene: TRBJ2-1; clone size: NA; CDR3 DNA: TGTGCCAGCAGCCGGGAGATCTCCTACAATGAGCAGTTCTTC; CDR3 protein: CASSREISYNEQFF
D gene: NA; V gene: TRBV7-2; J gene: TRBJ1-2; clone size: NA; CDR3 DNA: TGTGCCAGCAGCGTACAGGGTAACTATGGCTACACCTTC; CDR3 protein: CASSVQGNYGYTF
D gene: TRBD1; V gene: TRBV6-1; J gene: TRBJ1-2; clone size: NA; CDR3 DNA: TGTGCCAGCAGTGAAATGACAGGGGGCTCCTATGGCTACACCTTC; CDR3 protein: CASSEMTGGSYGYTF
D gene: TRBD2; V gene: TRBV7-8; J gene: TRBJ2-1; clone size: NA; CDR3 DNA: TGTGCCAGCAGCTCCAGCGGGGGGGACAATGAGCAGTTCTTC; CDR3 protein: CASSSSGGDNEQFF
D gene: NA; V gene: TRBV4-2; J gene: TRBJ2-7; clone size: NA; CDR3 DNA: TGTGCCAGCAGCCTTTATGAGACCTCCTACGAGCAGTACTTC; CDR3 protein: CASSLYETSYEQYF
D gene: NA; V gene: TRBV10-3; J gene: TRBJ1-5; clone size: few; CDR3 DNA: TGTGCCATCAGCGGACAGTTCAATCAGCCCCAGCATTTT; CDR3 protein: CAISGQFNQPQHF
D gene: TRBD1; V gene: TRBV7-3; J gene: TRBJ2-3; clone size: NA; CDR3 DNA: TGTGCCAGCAGCTCGTTAACGGGACAGGATCCAGATACGCAGTATTTT; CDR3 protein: CASSSLTGQDPDTQYF
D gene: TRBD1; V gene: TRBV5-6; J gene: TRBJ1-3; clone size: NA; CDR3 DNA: TGTGCCAGCAGCACCGGGACAGGGCTAAGAAACACCATATATTTT; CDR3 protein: CASSTGTGLRNTIYF
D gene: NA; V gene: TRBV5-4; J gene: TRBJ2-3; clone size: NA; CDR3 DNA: TGTGCCAGCAGCTTGGAGCTAGATACGCAGTATTTT; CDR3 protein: CASSLELDTQYF
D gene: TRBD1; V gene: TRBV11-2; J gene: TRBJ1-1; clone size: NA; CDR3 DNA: TGTGCCAGCAGCCGAGAAACGACAGGGAGGGGGCAAAAAGCTTTCTTT; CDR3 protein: CASSRETTGRGQKAFF
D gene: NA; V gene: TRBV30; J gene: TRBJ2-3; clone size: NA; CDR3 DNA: TGTGCCTGGAGTGTCACTAGCAGAGATACGCAGTATTTT; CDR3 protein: CAWSVTSRDTQYF
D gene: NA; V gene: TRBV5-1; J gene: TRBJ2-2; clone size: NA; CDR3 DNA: TGCGCCAGCAGCTTGGGCCCCACCGGGGAGCTGTTTTTT; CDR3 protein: CASSLGPTGELFF
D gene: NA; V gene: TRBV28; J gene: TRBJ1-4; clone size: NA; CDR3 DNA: TGTGCCAGCAGGACTAATGAAAAACTGTTTTTT; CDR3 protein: CASRTNEKLFF
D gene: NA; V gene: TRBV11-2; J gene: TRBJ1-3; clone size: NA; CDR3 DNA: TGTGCCAGCAGCTTAGACTGGGCGGGAAACACCATATATTTT; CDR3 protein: CASSLDWAGNTIYF
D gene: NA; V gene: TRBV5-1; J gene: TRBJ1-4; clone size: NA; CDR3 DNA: TGCGCCAGCAGCTTGTTGGGTACAGGGATGAATGAAAAACTGTTTTTT; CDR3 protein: CASSLLGTGMNEKLFF
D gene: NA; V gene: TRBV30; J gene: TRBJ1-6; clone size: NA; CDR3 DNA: TGTGCCTGGAGCCTAGAGATTCGGGGGAAGGGTTCACCCCTCCACTTT; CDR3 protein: CAWSLEIRGKGSPLHF
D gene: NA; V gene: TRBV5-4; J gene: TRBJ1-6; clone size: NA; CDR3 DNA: TGTGCCAGCAGCTTCCGGGGCTCCAATTCACCCCTCCACTTT; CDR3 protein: CASSFRGSNSPLHF
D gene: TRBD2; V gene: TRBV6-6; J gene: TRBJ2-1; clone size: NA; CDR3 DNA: TGTGCCAGCACCCTAGCGGGGGGGAACAATGAGCAGTTCTTC; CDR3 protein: CASTLAGGNNEQFF
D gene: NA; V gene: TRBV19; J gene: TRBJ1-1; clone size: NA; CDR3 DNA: TGTGCCAGTACCCCCTGGGGGGGGGCCCGGAACACTGAAGCTTTCTTT; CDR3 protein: CASTPWGGARNTEAFF
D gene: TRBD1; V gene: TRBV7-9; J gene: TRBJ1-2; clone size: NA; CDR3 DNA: TGTGCCAGCGGATCAACAGGGGGCCCTTTCGTTGGCTACACCTTC; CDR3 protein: CASGSTGGPFVGYTF
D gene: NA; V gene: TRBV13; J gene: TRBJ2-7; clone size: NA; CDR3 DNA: TGTGCCAGCAGATCCCGGGACTTCTCCTACGAGCAGTACTTC; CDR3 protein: CASRSRDFSYEQYF
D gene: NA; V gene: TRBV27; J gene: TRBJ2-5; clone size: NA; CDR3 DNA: TGTGCCAGCAGTATGGACCCCCGTGAGACCCAGTACTTC; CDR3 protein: CASSMDPRETQYF
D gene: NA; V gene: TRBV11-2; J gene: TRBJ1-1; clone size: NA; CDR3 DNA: TGTGCCAGCAAATTTAGGACAGAGGCTGAAGCTTTCTTT; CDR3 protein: CASKFRTEAEAFF
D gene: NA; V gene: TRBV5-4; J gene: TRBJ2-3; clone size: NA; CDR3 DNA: TGTGCCACCGCATCACCATTCACAGATACGCAGTATTTT; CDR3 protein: CATASPFTDTQYF
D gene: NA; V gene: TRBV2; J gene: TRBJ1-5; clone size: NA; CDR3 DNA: TGTGCCAGCACATCAATGAGTTTGTCGGTCCAGCCCCAGCATTTT; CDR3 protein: CASTSMSLSVQPQHF
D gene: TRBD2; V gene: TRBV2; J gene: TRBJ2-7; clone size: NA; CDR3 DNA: TGTGCCAGCTCGATAGAACTAGCGGGAGGGCCGGTACCCTACGAGCAGTACTTC; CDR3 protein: CASSIELAGGPVPYEQYF
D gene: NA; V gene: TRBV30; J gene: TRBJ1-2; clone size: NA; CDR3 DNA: TGTGCCTGGAGTGTACAGGACTCGACTAACTATGGCTACACCTTC; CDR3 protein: CAWSVQDSTNYGYTF
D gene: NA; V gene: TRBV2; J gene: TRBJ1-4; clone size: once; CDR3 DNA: TGTGCCACCAACCGGGCCTTAAATGAAAAACTGTTTTTT; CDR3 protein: CATNRALNEKLFF
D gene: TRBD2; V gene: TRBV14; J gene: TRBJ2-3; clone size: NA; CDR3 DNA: TGTGCCAGCAGCCCGAGACAGGGGACTAGCGGGGGATCCACAGATACGCAGTATTTT; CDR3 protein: CASSPRQGTSGGSTDTQYF
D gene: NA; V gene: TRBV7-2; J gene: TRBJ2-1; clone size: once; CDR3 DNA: TGTGCCAGCAGTTCTGAACGACTAGGGCGGGAGCAGTTCTTC; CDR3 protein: CASSSERLGREQFF
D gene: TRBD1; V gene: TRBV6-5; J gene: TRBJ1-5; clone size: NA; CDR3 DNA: TGTGCCAGCAGTACAACAGGGGTTTATCAGCCCCAGCATTTT; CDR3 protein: CASSTTGVYQPQHF
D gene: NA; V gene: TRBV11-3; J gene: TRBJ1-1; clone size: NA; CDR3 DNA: TGTGCCAGCAGCTCGGATAGACGCACTGAAGCTTTCTTT; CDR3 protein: CASSSDRRTEAFF
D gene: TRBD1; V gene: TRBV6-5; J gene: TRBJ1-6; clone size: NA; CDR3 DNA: TGTGCCAGCAGCACGACAGGGTTCGAGTCACCCCTCCACTTT; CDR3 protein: CASSTTGFESPLHF
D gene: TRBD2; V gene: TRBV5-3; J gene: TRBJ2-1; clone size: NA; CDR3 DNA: TGTGCCAGAAGCCCGCCCGGGACTAGCGGGACCCCAAGCTCCTACAATGAGCAGTTCTTC; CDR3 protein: CARSPPGTSGTPSSYNEQFF
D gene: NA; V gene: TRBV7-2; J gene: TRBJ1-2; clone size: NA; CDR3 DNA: TGTGCCAGCAGCTTACAGGGCGTCGACTATGGCTACACCTTC; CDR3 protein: CASSLQGVDYGYTF
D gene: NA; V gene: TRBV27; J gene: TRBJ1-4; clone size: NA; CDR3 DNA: TGTGCCAGCAGTGTCGTCGCAACTAATGAAAAACTGTTTTTT; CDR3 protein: CASSVVATNEKLFF
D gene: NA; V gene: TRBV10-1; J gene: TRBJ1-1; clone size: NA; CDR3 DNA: TGCGCCAGCAGTGACCCAGGTGAGCCTGAAGCTTTCTTT; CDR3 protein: CASSDPGEPEAFF
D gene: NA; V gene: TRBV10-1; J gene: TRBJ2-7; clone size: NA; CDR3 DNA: TGCGCCAGCAGTGAAGGGACGTCAAGCTCCTACGAGCAGTACTTC; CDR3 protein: CASSEGTSSSYEQYF
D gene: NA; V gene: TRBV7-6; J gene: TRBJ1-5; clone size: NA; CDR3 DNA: TGTGCCAGCAGCTCCAGTGTGAATTTGGACTATCAGCCCCAGCATTTT; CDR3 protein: CASSSSVNLDYQPQHF
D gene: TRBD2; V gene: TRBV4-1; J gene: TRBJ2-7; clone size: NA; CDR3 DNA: TGCGCCAGCAGCCAAGATCGGGGGGCCTACGAGCAGTACTTC; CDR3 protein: CASSQDRGAYEQYF
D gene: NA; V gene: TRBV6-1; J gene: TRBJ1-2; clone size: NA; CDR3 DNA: TGTGCCAGCAGTGCACAACGGACCATTAACTATGGCTACACCTTC; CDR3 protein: CASSAQRTINYGYTF
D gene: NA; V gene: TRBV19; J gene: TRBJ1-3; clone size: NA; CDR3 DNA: TGTGCCAGTAGTTCTACAGCCCTATTGGGAAACACCATATATTTT; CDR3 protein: CASSSTALLGNTIYF
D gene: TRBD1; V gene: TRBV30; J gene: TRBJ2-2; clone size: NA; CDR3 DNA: TGTGCCTGGAGTGTGGGCCGGGGACAGGGGCCGCGCGGGGAGCTGTTTTTT; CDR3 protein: CAWSVGRGQGPRGELFF
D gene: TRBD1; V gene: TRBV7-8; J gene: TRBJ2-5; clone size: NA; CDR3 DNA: TGTGCCAGCAGCTCGAATTCACAGGGGGCTGGGGAGACCCAGTACTTC; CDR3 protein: CASSSNSQGAGETQYF
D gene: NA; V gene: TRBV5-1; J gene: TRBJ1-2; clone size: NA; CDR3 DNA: TGCGCCAGCAGCTCGGTGCGGGAAGGCTACACCTTC; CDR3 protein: CASSSVREGYTF